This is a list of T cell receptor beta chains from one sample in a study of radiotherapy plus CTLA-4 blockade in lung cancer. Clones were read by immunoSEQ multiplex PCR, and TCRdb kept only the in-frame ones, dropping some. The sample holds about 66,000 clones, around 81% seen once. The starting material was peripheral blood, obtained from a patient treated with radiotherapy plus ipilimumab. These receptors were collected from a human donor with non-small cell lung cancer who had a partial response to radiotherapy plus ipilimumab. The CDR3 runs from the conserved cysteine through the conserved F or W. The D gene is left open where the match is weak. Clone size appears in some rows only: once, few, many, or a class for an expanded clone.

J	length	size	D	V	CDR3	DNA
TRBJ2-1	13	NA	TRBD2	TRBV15	CATSRSPGTSEFF	TGTGCCACCAGCAGGTCGCCCGGGACTAGCGAGTTCTTC
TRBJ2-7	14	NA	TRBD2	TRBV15	CATSRARGVTEQYF	TGTGCCACCAGCAGGGCGCGGGGGGTCACCGAGCAGTACTTC
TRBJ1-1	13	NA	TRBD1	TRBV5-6	CASSLDRVAEAFF	TGTGCCAGCAGCCTGGACAGGGTCGCTGAAGCTTTCTTT
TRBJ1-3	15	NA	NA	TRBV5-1	CASSLAQGTGNTIYF	TGCGCCAGCAGCTTAGCGCAGGGGACTGGAAACACCATATATTTT
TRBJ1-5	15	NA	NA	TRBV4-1	CASSHGTTSNQPQHF	TGCGCCAGCAGCCATGGGACAACGAGCAATCAGCCCCAGCATTTT
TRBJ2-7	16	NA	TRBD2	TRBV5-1	CASSLGLSSGIHEQYF	TGCGCCAGCAGCTTGGGGCTTTCTAGCGGGATCCACGAGCAGTACTTC
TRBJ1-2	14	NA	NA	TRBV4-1	CASSLPAASYGYTF	TGCGCCAGCAGCCTCCCGGCAGCGAGCTATGGCTACACCTTC
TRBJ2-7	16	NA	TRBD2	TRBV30	CAWSEIAGGSSYEQYF	TGTGCCTGGAGTGAGATAGCGGGAGGGTCCTCCTACGAGCAGTACTTC
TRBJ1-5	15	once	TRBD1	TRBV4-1	CASSQDEGAKQPQHF	TGCGCCAGCAGCCAAGATGAGGGGGCAAAGCAGCCCCAGCATTTT
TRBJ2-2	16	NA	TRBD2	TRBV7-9	CASRHTSGKDTGELFF	TGTGCCAGCAGGCATACTAGCGGGAAGGACACCGGGGAGCTGTTTTTT
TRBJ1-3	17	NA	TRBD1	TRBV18	CASSPDSTGGFGNTIYF	TGTGCCAGCTCACCGGATTCGACAGGGGGCTTTGGAAACACCATATATTTT
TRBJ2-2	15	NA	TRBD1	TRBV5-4	CASSLRQGTPGELFF	TGTGCCAGCAGCTTGAGACAGGGTACTCCCGGGGAGCTGTTTTTT
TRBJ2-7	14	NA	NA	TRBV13	CASSLVGSWNEQYF	TGTGCCAGCAGCTTAGTAGGGAGTTGGAACGAGCAGTACTTC
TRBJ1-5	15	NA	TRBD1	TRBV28	CASRAAEGAFQPQHF	TGTGCCAGCAGAGCCGCGGAGGGGGCTTTTCAGCCCCAGCATTTT
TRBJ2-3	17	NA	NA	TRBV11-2	CASSLARLSGWRDTQYF	TGTGCCAGCAGCTTAGCCCGGCTAAGTGGGTGGAGAGATACGCAGTATTTT
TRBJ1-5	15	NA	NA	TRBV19	CASTRSGEKVKPQHF	TGTGCCAGTACCCGAAGTGGGGAGAAGGTGAAGCCCCAGCATTTT
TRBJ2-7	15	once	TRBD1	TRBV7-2	CASSPPTGLVYEQYF	TGTGCCAGCAGCCCCCCGACAGGGCTTGTCTACGAGCAGTACTTC
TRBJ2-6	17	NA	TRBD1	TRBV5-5	CASSSGTGGSGANVLTF	TGTGCCAGCAGCTCCGGGACAGGGGGCTCTGGGGCCAACGTCCTGACTTTC
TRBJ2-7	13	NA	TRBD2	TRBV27	CASAGGLRGEQYF	TGTGCCAGTGCGGGAGGTCTACGGGGCGAGCAGTACTTC
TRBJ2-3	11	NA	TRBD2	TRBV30	CAWSWGGREYF	TGTGCCTGGAGTTGGGGGGGGAGAGAATATTTT
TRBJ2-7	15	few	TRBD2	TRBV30	CAWSVRGSYSYEQYF	TGTGCCTGGAGTGTACGCGGGAGTTACTCCTACGAGCAGTACTTC
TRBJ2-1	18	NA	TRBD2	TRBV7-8	CASSPRREAGAIRDEQFF	TGTGCCAGCAGCCCGAGACGTGAAGCGGGAGCCATAAGAGATGAGCAGTTCTTC
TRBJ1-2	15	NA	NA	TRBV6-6	CASSYSARGSYGYTF	TGTGCCAGCAGTTACTCGGCGCGGGGGAGCTATGGCTACACCTTC
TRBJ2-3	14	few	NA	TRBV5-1	CASSLEGSTDTQYF	TGCGCCAGCAGCTTGGAGGGGTCGACAGATACGCAGTATTTT
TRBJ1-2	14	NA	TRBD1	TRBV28	CASLGGSGLYGYTF	TGTGCCAGCCTAGGGGGCTCGGGGTTGTATGGCTACACCTTC
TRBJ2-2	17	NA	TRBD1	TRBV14	CASSQFTGQGNTGELFF	TGTGCCAGCAGCCAATTTACGGGACAGGGGAACACCGGGGAGCTGTTTTTT
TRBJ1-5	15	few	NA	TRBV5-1	CASSLSPGSNQPQHF	TGCGCCAGCAGCTTGTCTCCAGGTTCCAATCAGCCCCAGCATTTT
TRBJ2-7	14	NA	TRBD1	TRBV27	CASSPDRGGYEQYF	TGTGCCAGCAGTCCCGACAGGGGTGGGTACGAGCAGTACTTC
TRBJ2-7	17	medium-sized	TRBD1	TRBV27	CASRPGTGTDSSYEQYF	TGTGCCAGCCGTCCCGGGACAGGGACGGACAGCTCCTACGAGCAGTACTTC
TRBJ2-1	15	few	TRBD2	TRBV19	CASSMGLGAYNEQFF	TGTGCCAGTAGTATGGGACTAGGCGCCTACAATGAGCAGTTCTTC
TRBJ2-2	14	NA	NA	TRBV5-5	CASSFGTELGELFF	TGTGCCAGCAGCTTCGGAACGGAGCTCGGGGAGCTGTTTTTT
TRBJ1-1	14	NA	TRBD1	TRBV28	CASSSLGQGTEAFF	TGTGCCAGCAGTTCACTAGGACAGGGCACTGAAGCTTTCTTT
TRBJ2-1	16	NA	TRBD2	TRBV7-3	CASSPMGTSGGNEQFF	TGTGCCAGCAGCCCCATGGGGACTAGCGGCGGGAATGAGCAGTTCTTC
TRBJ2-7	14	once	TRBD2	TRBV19	CASSMASGGYEQYF	TGTGCCAGTAGTATGGCTAGCGGGGGCTACGAGCAGTACTTC
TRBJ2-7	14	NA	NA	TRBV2	CASRSGRGLDEQYF	TGTGCCAGCAGGTCCGGACGGGGGTTAGACGAGCAGTACTTC
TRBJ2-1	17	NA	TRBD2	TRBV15	CATSRGGGLAGENEQFF	TGTGCCACCAGCAGAGGTGGGGGACTAGCGGGAGAGAATGAGCAGTTCTTC
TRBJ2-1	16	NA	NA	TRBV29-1	CSVRERLSGLYNEQFF	TGCAGCGTGAGGGAACGTCTGAGCGGGCTCTACAATGAGCAGTTCTTC
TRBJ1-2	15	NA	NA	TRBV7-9	CASSLGSRDLDGYTF	TGTGCCAGCAGCTTAGGGTCCCGGGACTTGGATGGCTACACCTTC
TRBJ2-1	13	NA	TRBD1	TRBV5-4	CASSLDPGQGTFF	TGTGCCAGCAGCTTGGACCCGGGACAGGGTACGTTCTTC
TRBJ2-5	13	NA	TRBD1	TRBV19	CASRGTGLETQYF	TGTGCCAGCAGAGGGACAGGTTTGGAGACCCAGTACTTC
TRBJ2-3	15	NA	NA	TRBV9	CASSTMVGVIDTQYF	TGTGCCAGCAGCACGATGGTGGGAGTGATAGATACGCAGTATTTT
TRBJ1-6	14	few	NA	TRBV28	CASSLYGDNSPLHF	TGTGCCAGCAGTTTATACGGAGATAATTCACCCCTCCACTTT
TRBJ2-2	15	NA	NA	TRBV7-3	CASSPGAAATGELFF	TGTGCCAGCAGCCCAGGGGCCGCGGCCACCGGGGAGCTGTTTTTT
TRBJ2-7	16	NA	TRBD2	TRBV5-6	CASSLGAGGYSYEQYF	TGTGCCAGCAGCTTGGGAGCGGGAGGGTATTCCTACGAGCAGTACTTC
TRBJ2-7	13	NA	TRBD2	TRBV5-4	CASKREIVDEQYF	TGTGCCAGCAAGCGGGAGATAGTCGACGAGCAGTACTTC
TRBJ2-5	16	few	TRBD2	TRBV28	CASSSRLAGAQETQYF	TGTGCCAGCAGTTCCCGACTAGCGGGAGCCCAAGAGACCCAGTACTTC
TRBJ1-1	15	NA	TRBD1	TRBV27	CASSSLQGRSTEAFF	TGTGCCAGCAGCTCATTACAGGGGAGGTCCACTGAAGCTTTCTTT
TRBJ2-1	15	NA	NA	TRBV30	CAWRTTGSKVSEQFF	TGTGCCTGGAGGACGACCGGGAGTAAAGTTAGTGAGCAGTTCTTC
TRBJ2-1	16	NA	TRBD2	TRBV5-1	CASSSGLAGTNDEQFF	TGCGCCAGCAGCTCCGGACTAGCGGGAACTAACGATGAGCAGTTCTTC
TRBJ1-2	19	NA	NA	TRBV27	CASSLGAKRGAAANYGYTF	TGTGCCAGCAGTTTGGGGGCGAAAAGAGGGGCAGCCGCAAACTATGGCTACACCTTC
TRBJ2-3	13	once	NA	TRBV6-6	CASTLPSADTQYF	TGTGCCAGCACCCTTCCTTCTGCAGATACGCAGTATTTT
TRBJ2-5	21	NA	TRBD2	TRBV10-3	CAISGPNGLAGVGERGETQYF	TGTGCCATCAGTGGACCCAACGGGCTAGCGGGAGTCGGTGAACGTGGAGAGACCCAGTACTTC
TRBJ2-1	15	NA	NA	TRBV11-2	CASSLRRQGGNEQFF	TGTGCCAGCAGCTTAAGGCGGCAGGGAGGCAATGAGCAGTTCTTC
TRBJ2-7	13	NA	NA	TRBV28	CASSTQNSYEQYF	TGTGCCAGCAGTACACAAAACTCCTACGAGCAGTACTTC
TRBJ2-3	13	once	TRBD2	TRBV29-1	CSVRLASTDTQYF	TGCAGCGTTAGACTAGCCAGCACAGATACGCAGTATTTT
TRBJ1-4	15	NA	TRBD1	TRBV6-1	CASSETGATNEKLFF	TGTGCCAGCAGTGAAACAGGGGCAACTAATGAAAAACTGTTTTTT
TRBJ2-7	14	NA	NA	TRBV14	CASSQDFGGREQYF	TGTGCCAGCAGCCAAGATTTCGGGGGTCGCGAGCAGTACTTC
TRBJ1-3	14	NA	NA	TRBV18	CASSPQGVTNTIYF	TGTGCCAGCTCACCACAGGGGGTGACGAACACCATATATTTT
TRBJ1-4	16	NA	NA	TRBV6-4	CASSDPREATNEKLFF	TGTGCCAGCAGTGACCCCCGGGAGGCAACTAATGAAAAACTGTTTTTT
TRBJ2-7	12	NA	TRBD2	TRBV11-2	CASSRLAGEQYF	TGTGCCAGCAGCCGACTAGCGGGCGAGCAGTACTTC